The 23 T cell receptor beta chains below all came from one sample that was sequenced in a study of identical twins. In TCRdb, the 5' RACE reads were re-called with MiXCR into one record per CDR3 protein. Of more than 1.5 million distinct CDR3 sequences in the sample, about 30% were seen once. Sequencing was done on a sample of cord blood. The receptors shown here come from a newborn girl in good health.

The V and J genes are TRBV3-1 and TRBJ2-7, with D hard to call. V lost 1 base to trimming and J lost 6 bases, with 10 bases between them. The CDR3 totals 13 residues. The germline gives CDR1 LGHDT, CDR2 YNNKEL (reference sequence). For the CDR3, the DNA is TGTGCCAGCAGCCAAGGTCCTATCGGCGAGCAGTACTTC. Its protein is CASSQGPIGEQYF.

The chain uses TRBV5-1 and TRBJ2-1; TRBD1 aligns across 7 bases. The end of the DNA aligns better with TRBJ2-7, so the J call may be wrong. The CDR3 runs 15 residues. CDR1 SGHRS and CDR2 YFSETQ come from the germline V gene. CDR3 nucleotides: TGCGCCAGCAGCTTAGACCGACAGGGTTTTTATGAGCAGTACTTC. Protein: CASSLDRQGFYEQYF.

This clonotype was observed at least ten times. The gene calls are TRBV9 and TRBJ2-7; a weak D match, TRBD1 (5 bases). Trimming removed 3 bases at V and 2 bases at J, with 6 bases between. Germline V gives CDR1 SGDLS, CDR2 YYNGEE. The CDR3 totals 12 residues. CDR3 in amino acids: CASSADTYEQYF. CDR3 nucleotides: TGTGCCAGCAGCGCGGACACCTACGAGCAGTACTTC.

As regards this clonotype: The DNA is left out, because the CDR3 cannot be placed on it with certainty; the CDR3 is given as TCRdb lists it. The V and J genes are TRBV20-1 and TRBJ1-1; TRBD1 is the table's D call, not checked against the DNA. Germline CDR1 DFQATT, CDR2 SNEGSKA (reference sequence). The CDR3 length equals 12 residues, ends included. This CDR3 reads CSAHLLAQGAFF.

This chain uses TRBV29-1 with TRBJ1-4; 8 positions agree with TRBD1. This CDR3 is 14 amino acids long. CDR1 is SQVTM and CDR2 is ANQGSEA in the germline V gene. With V trimmed by 5 bases and J by 6 bases, 8 bases remained unmatched. CDR3 in DNA: TGCAGCGTTCAACCAGGGGGCGGGGATGAAAAACTGTTTTTT. It specifies CSVQPGGGDEKLFF.

The chain couples TRBV7-9 to TRBJ2-1; tentative D call: TRBD2 (6 bases). Deletions cut 3 bases from V and 12 bases from J, with 12 bases between. CDR3 length: 12 residues. Germline values: CDR1 SEHNR, CDR2 FQNEAQ (reference sequence). The chain's CDR3 is CASSFRRVGQFF. Here the CDR3 DNA reads TGTGCCAGCAGCTTTAGGAGGGTGGGGCAGTTCTTC.

V is TRBV4-1 and J is TRBJ2-7, with TRBD2 matching 10 bases. In germline, CDR1 is MGHRA, CDR2 YSYEKL. V was pared by 4 bases and J by 7 bases, with 13 bases of the junction left unmatched. The CDR3 sequence is 16 residues long. The CDR3 is CASSPGQRGGNNEQYF. In nucleotides, the CDR3 is TGCGCCAGCAGCCCGGGACAGCGGGGGGGTAATAATGAGCAGTACTTC.

This rearrangement joins TRBV13 to TRBJ1-3; 9 bases match TRBD1. Germline trimming cut 3 bases from V and 0 bases from J; bases unmatched to any gene: 3. The CDR3 runs 16 residues. Germline V gives CDR1 PRHDT, CDR2 FYEKMQ (reference sequence). CDR3 sequence reads: CASSLGGQGSGNTIYF. In DNA form, the CDR3 reads TGTGCCAGCAGCTTGGGGGGACAGGGCTCTGGAAACACCATATATTTT.

This chain joins TRBV24-1 and TRBJ1-1, with TRBD1 as a possible D gene (6 bases). Germline V gene lookup returns CDR1 KGHDR and CDR2 SFDVKD. The V and J ends lost 7 bases and 3 bases respectively, with 11 bases between them. The CDR3 length is 13 residues. The CDR3 sequence is CATSEQGYTEAFF. CDR3 coding DNA: TGTGCCACCAGCGAACAGGGTTACACTGAAGCTTTCTTT.

This clonotype was seen only once. V usage is TRBV5-4 and J usage is TRBJ2-1; D unresolved. CDR1 and CDR2 from the germline V gene are SGHNT and YYREEE (reference sequence). V was pared by 0 bases and J by 13 bases, with 11 bases between. This CDR3 has 12 residues. The CDR3 spells CASSLDSETQFF. Here the CDR3 DNA reads TGTGCCAGCAGCTTGGATTCCGAGACCCAGTTCTTC.

On this clonotype itself: A much larger clonotype is one base distant, so this may be a read error. The rearrangement uses TRBV12-3 or TRBV12-4 and TRBJ1-2; D not certain. V was cut by 3 bases and J by 4 bases, with 12 bases left in between. The CDR3 contains 14 residues. This CDR3 is CASSFRHSVYGYTF. For the CDR3, the DNA is TGTGCCAGCAGTTTTCGGCATTCGGTCTATGGCTACACCTTC.

This clonotype was detected only a few times. The gene calls are TRBV10-3 and TRBJ1-2, with D uncertain. With 3 bases removed from V and 0 bases from J, the gap between germline ends came to 8 bases. This CDR3 region has 14 residues. Germline CDR1 and CDR2: ENHRY and SYGVKD. CDR3 in amino acids: CAISDRRANYGYTF. The CDR3 coding sequence is TGTGCCATCAGTGACCGGCGAGCTAACTATGGCTACACCTTC.

This clonotype was detected only once. The chain joins TRBV19 to TRBJ2-5; D gene ambiguous. The J call may not be correct, given that the DNA end is closer to TRBJ2-7. CDR1 and CDR2 (germline): LNHDA, SQIVND (reference sequence). The CDR3 covers 13 residues. This chain's CDR3 is CASQQSGLYEQYF. CDR3 DNA sequence: TGTGCCAGTCAACAATCTGGGCTCTACGAGCAGTACTTC.

This clonotype was found many times. The genes are TRBV20-1 and TRBJ2-7; 7 nucleotides match TRBD1. The CDR3 is made up of 14 amino acids. Germline V gene sequence: CDR1 DFQATT, CDR2 SNEGSKA (reference sequence). The junction had 7 bases not matched to a gene; V was cut back by 3 bases and J by 2 bases. CDR3 sequence: CSARGTVYTYEQYF. For the CDR3, the DNA is TGCAGTGCTAGGGGGACAGTTTATACCTACGAGCAGTACTTC.

This clonotype came up once. V is TRBV28 and J is TRBJ1-4; TRBD1 matches at 7 bases. Trimming cost V 8 bases and J 6 bases; bases outside gene matches: 9. Germline lookup yields CDR1 MDHEN and CDR2 SYDVKM. CDR3 length: 14 residues. CDR3 DNA sequence: TGTGCCAGCTTCCCGACAGGGCCCCATGAAAAACTGTTTTTT. Translating it yields CASFPTGPHEKLFF.

This clonotype was detected a few times. The rearrangement links TRBV5-1 to TRBJ2-1; no definite D call. The CDR3 runs 12 residues. Germline V gives CDR1 SGHRS, CDR2 YFSETQ. The germline V and J ends were trimmed by 5 bases and 1 base, with 4 bases remaining between them. The CDR3, as DNA: TGCGCCAGCAGGTTTTCCTACAATGAGCAGTTCTTC. This codes for CASRFSYNEQFF.

The CDR3 DNA follows: TGTGCCAGTAGTATACCCAGGGCAGGGTCCTACAATGAGCAGTTCTTC. Protein sequence: CASSIPRAGSYNEQFF. The V and J genes are TRBV19 and TRBJ2-1, with D possibly matching TRBD1 (5 bases). The V and J ends lost 2 bases and 1 base respectively, with 12 bases between them. The length of the CDR3 is 16 residues. Germline V lookup: CDR1 LNHDA, CDR2 SQIVND (reference sequence).

This clonotype was recorded at least ten times. The V gene is TRBV3-1, the J gene TRBJ2-1; D possibly corresponds to TRBD2 (5 bases). The CDR3 is made up of 14 amino acids. Germline loops: CDR1 LGHDT, CDR2 YNNKEL (reference sequence). V lost 1 base, J lost 11 bases, and 15 bases lay in between. CDR3 residues: CASSQGSGSIKQFF. The CDR3 DNA reads as TGTGCCAGCAGCCAAGGGAGCGGTAGTATAAAGCAGTTCTTC.

This clonotype was counted only a few times. J is TRBJ2-1 and V is TRBV2; 7 bases agree with TRBD2. Per germline, CDR1 SNHLY and CDR2 FYNNEI. Trimming cost V 3 bases and J 6 bases; bases outside gene matches: 8. The CDR3 consists of 15 residues. The CDR3 bases are TGTGCCAGCAGTGATCGTGGGGGGGACGTCAATGAGCAGTTCTTC. The encoded protein is CASSDRGGDVNEQFF. Based on the CDR3 plus reference TRBV2 and TRBJ2-1, the full variable domain is EPEVTQTPSHQVTQMGQEVILRCVPISNHLYFYWYRQILGQKVEFLVSFYNNEISEKSEIFDDQFSVERPDGSNFTLKIRSTKLEDSAMYFCASSDRGGDVNEQFFGPGTRLTVL.

This clonotype was observed a few times. This chain joins TRBV5-1 and TRBJ1-4; a possible D gene is TRBD1 (6 bases). CDR3 size: 14 residues. Per the germline V gene, CDR1 is SGHRS and CDR2 is YFSETQ. Trimming took 4 bases from V and 4 from J, leaving 11 bases between them. CDR3 sequence reads: CASSTGLGNEKLFF. CDR3 bases: TGCGCCAGCAGCACAGGGTTGGGTAATGAAAAACTGTTTTTT.

The chain has TRBV27 and TRBJ1-6; perhaps TRBD1 as D (6 bases). Germline CDR1 reads MNHEY; CDR2 reads SMNVEV (reference sequence). This CDR3 has 17 residues. The ends were cut back, 5 bases at V and 0 bases at J, with 14 bases in the middle. CDR3 coding DNA: TGTGCCAGCAGTCCCAGACAGGATAGCTCCTATAATTCACCCCTCCACTTT. This gives the protein CASSPRQDSSYNSPLHF.

This clonotype has a handful of counts. The chain is built from TRBV20-1 and TRBJ2-7, with 7 positions matching TRBD1. Germline CDR1 DFQATT, CDR2 SNEGSKA (reference sequence). The CDR3 length is 11 residues. Losses at the gene ends were 5 bases for V and 12 bases for J; bases not matched to a gene: 10. The CDR3 sequence: CSAQVRGYPYF. As DNA, the CDR3 is TGCAGTGCTCAGGTCAGGGGGTATCCGTACTTC.

CDR3: CASSPRKDNQPQHF. CDR3 nucleotides: TGTGCCAGCAGTCCCAGAAAGGACAATCAGCCCCAGCATTTT. This chain connects TRBV12-3 or TRBV12-4 to TRBJ1-5, with D unclear. V lost 5 bases, J lost 3 bases, and 11 bases lay in between. This CDR3 is built from 14 residues.